A selection of T cell receptor beta chains follows, all from one sample in a study of shared clonotypes between healthy human individuals. Only in-frame clones appear in the TCRdb table, and some are missing; sequencing was by immunoSEQ multiplex PCR. The table has hundreds of thousands of clones, around four fifths seen once. Sequencing input: memory CD4+ T cells sorted from blood. Receptors were obtained from a young man in good health. CDR3s include the opening cysteine and the closing phenylalanine or tryptophan. Fields, in order: V gene, clone size, D gene, J gene, CDR3 protein, CDR3 DNA. D genes are given only for firm matches. Not every row has a clone size; where given, it reads once, few, many or a size class.

V: TRBV10-2
size: once
D: TRBD1
J: TRBJ2-1
CDR3: CASSEDRVLYNEQFF
DNA: TGCGCCAGCAGCGAGGACAGGGTCCTTTACAATGAGCAGTTCTTC

V: TRBV7-9
size: once
D: -
J: TRBJ2-3
CDR3: CASSSIRGSRLLDTQYF
DNA: TGTGCCAGCAGCTCCATCCGGGGGAGTCGGCTTCTAGATACGCAGTATTTT

V: TRBV6-5
size: -
D: -
J: TRBJ2-1
CDR3: CASRFRDANEQFF
DNA: TGTGCCAGCAGATTCCGGGACGCCAATGAGCAGTTCTTC

V: TRBV7-2
size: -
D: -
J: TRBJ2-5
CDR3: CASNYQGGPETQYF
DNA: TGTGCCAGCAACTATCAAGGCGGCCCAGAGACCCAGTACTTC

V: TRBV5-1
size: -
D: TRBD2
J: TRBJ2-7
CDR3: CASSFAGGVYEQYF
DNA: TGCGCCAGCAGCTTTGCGGGAGGCGTCTACGAGCAGTACTTC

V: TRBV5-4
size: -
D: -
J: TRBJ2-3
CDR3: CASSLGGSSTDTQYF
DNA: TGTGCCAGCAGCTTGGGTGGATCTAGCACAGATACGCAGTATTTT

V: TRBV6-6
size: few
D: TRBD1
J: TRBJ2-3
CDR3: CASRGTGYNTDTQYF
DNA: TGTGCCAGCAGGGGGACAGGGTATAACACAGATACGCAGTATTTT

V: TRBV5-1
size: many
D: -
J: TRBJ2-5
CDR3: CASSLVTTGETQYF
DNA: TGCGCCAGCAGCTTGGTTACCACGGGAGAGACCCAGTACTTC

V: TRBV30
size: -
D: TRBD1
J: TRBJ2-7
CDR3: CAWSGQGYEQYF
DNA: TGTGCCTGGAGTGGACAGGGCTACGAGCAGTACTTC

V: TRBV28
size: -
D: -
J: TRBJ1-3
CDR3: CASSLVTGGSGNTIYF
DNA: TGTGCCAGCAGTTTGGTGACAGGTGGCTCTGGAAACACCATATATTTT

V: TRBV10-3
size: once
D: -
J: TRBJ2-4
CDR3: CAISESEIVWTKNIQYF
DNA: TGTGCCATCAGTGAGTCGGAGATTGTATGGACCAAAAACATTCAGTACTTC

V: TRBV6-1
size: -
D: -
J: TRBJ2-7
CDR3: CASSEAKIYEQYF
DNA: TGTGCCAGCAGTGAAGCTAAGATCTACGAGCAGTACTTC

V: TRBV28
size: -
D: TRBD1
J: TRBJ1-5
CDR3: CASIAGQGAEYSNQPQHF
DNA: TGTGCCAGCATAGCCGGACAGGGGGCGGAGTATAGCAATCAGCCCCAGCATTTT

V: TRBV9
size: -
D: -
J: TRBJ2-2
CDR3: CASSLDTGELFF
DNA: TGTGCCAGCAGCCTTGATACCGGGGAGCTGTTTTTT

V: TRBV5-1
size: -
D: -
J: TRBJ1-3
CDR3: CASSPGGSSGNTIYF
DNA: TGCGCCAGCAGCCCTGGAGGTAGCTCTGGAAACACCATATATTTT

V: TRBV7-2
size: few
D: TRBD2
J: TRBJ2-7
CDR3: CASSTQGSGRLHEQYF
DNA: TGTGCCAGCAGCACCCAGGGAAGCGGGAGACTCCACGAGCAGTACTTC

V: TRBV5-4
size: -
D: TRBD2
J: TRBJ2-7
CDR3: CASSLGTLAGGAYEQYF
DNA: TGTGCCAGCAGCTTGGGAACTCTAGCGGGAGGCGCCTACGAGCAGTACTTC

V: TRBV28
size: -
D: -
J: TRBJ2-7
CDR3: CASSNHLSSYEQYF
DNA: TGTGCCAGCAGCAATCACCTTTCCTCCTACGAGCAGTACTTC

V: TRBV7-6
size: few
D: TRBD1
J: TRBJ2-1
CDR3: CASSLSVSGTGYFGNEQFF
DNA: TGTGCCAGCAGCTTAAGTGTATCAGGGACAGGGTACTTCGGCAATGAGCAGTTCTTC

V: TRBV2
size: few
D: TRBD2
J: TRBJ2-7
CDR3: CASTLFGGFDEQYF
DNA: TGTGCCAGCACATTGTTCGGGGGGTTCGACGAGCAGTACTTC

V: TRBV4-1
size: -
D: -
J: TRBJ1-2
CDR3: CASSRTAYGYTF
DNA: TGCGCCAGCAGCCGGACAGCCTATGGCTACACCTTC

V: TRBV28
size: -
D: TRBD1
J: TRBJ1-5
CDR3: CASRTGTAVTRPQHF
DNA: TGTGCCAGCAGAACCGGGACAGCGGTGACCCGACCCCAGCATTTT

V: TRBV5-6
size: -
D: TRBD1
J: TRBJ2-3
CDR3: CASRGQGTDTQYF
DNA: TGTGCCAGCAGAGGACAGGGCACAGATACGCAGTATTTT